Below, 4 T cell receptor beta chains from the same sample are listed, as sequenced in a study of T cells expressing NK-cell markers. Reanalyzing the 5' RACE reads, TCRdb keeps one entry per CDR3 protein, without DNA. The specimen's table records about 260,000 distinct CDR3 sequences. Source material: blood T cells: a sorted CD56 or NKG2C T cell subset, CD4+ or CD8+ T cells, or bulk PBMC T cells (not recorded which). The source is a young man in good health.

The chain couples TRBV7-2 to TRBJ2-1; no DNA is available, so the TRBD2 call from TCRdb remains unchecked. The CDR3 consists of 12 residues. Germline CDR1 SGHTA, CDR2 FQGNSA. CDR3 loop: CASSSIAGVQFF.

The chain carries TRBV20-1 and TRBJ2-3; without DNA, the TCRdb call of TRBD1 cannot be checked. Germline V CDR1 and CDR2: DFQATT, SNEGSKA (reference sequence). There are 12 residues in the CDR3. The CDR3 region is CGIRPFSDKQYF.

The CDR3 region is CASSQDLGDSYNEQFF. J is TRBJ2-1 and V is TRBV4-3. Germline CDR1 is LGHNA and CDR2 is YSLEER. The CDR3 spans 16 residues.

The chain joins TRBV5-1 to TRBJ2-1; the D gene TCRdb calls, TRBD2, cannot be checked with no DNA. This CDR3 has 15 residues. The germline V gene encodes CDR1 SGHRS and CDR2 YFSETQ. The CDR3 loop is CASSLAASVGNEQFF.